These 9 T cell receptor beta chains share one sample of origin, sequenced in a study of blood T cell repertoires in COVID-19. The protocol was immunoSEQ multiplex PCR, while the TCRdb copy is restricted to in-frame clones and leaves out a portion. The repertoire has 95,000 to 110,000 clones, roughly four fifths of them found once; the top ten carry 3% to 4%. Material: peripheral blood. Source of these receptors: a woman older than 75 with active or convalescent COVID-19.

This chain joins TRBV28 and TRBJ2-7, with TRBD2 matching 9 bases. V was pared by 2 bases and J by 2 bases, with 1 base of the junction left unmatched. The CDR3 consists of 14 residues. Looked up from germline, CDR1 is MDHEN and CDR2 is SYDVKM. The CDR3 reads CASSLAGGTYEQYF. The CDR3 DNA is TGTGCCAGCAGTTTAGCGGGGGGGACCTACGAGCAGTACTTC.

For the CDR3, the DNA is TGTGCCAGCTCACAGGGACAGGGAAAAGAGACCCAGTACTTC. This encodes CASSQGQGKETQYF. The chain employs TRBV18 and TRBJ2-5; 9 bases align to TRBD1. V lost 4 bases and J lost 3; bases outside the gene matches: 3. The CDR3 extends over 14 amino acids. Per germline, CDR1 KGHSH and CDR2 LQKENI.

The sample holds a few counts of this clone. The gene calls are TRBV9 and TRBJ1-6; D is unresolved. This CDR3 spans 12 amino acids. Germline V gives CDR1 SGDLS, CDR2 YYNGEE. Trimming pared 3 bases from V and 8 bases from J, leaving 6 bases between. This CDR3 reads CASSADYSPLHF. DNA of the CDR3: TGTGCCAGCAGCGCAGATTATTCACCCCTCCACTTT.

The J gene is TRBJ1-2, the V gene TRBV29-1; TRBD1 aligns across 7 bases. The CDR3 covers 13 residues. Germline CDR1 reads SQVTM; CDR2 reads ANQGSEA. Trimming at V came to 3 bases and at J to 5 bases, leaving 6 bases not matched to a gene. The CDR3 here is CSVEPGQSYGYTF. The CDR3 nucleotides read TGCAGCGTTGAGCCGGGACAGTCGTATGGCTACACCTTC.

The chain's CDR3 is CASSSGGQGNYGYTF. As DNA, the CDR3 is TGTGCCAGCAGCTCAGGGGGGCAGGGGAACTATGGCTACACCTTC. The chain combines TRBV5-4 with TRBJ1-2; 7 bases match TRBD1. The CDR3 spans 15 residues. Unmatched junction bases numbered 7, after V lost 3 bases and J lost 2 bases. The V gene's germline CDR1 is SGHNT and CDR2 YYREEE (reference sequence). Full variable domain (outside the CDR3, taken from reference TRBV5-4 and TRBJ1-2): ETGVTQSPTHLIKTRGQQVTLRCSSQSGHNTVSWYQQALGQGPQFIFQYYREEENGRGNFPPRFSGLQFPNYSSELNVNALELDDSALYLCASSSGGQGNYGYTFGSGTRLTVV.

The chain joins TRBV10-3 to TRBJ1-2; D unresolved. V was cut by 0 bases and J by 7 bases, with 6 bases left in between. Germline-derived CDR1 and CDR2 are ENHRY and SYGVKD. This CDR3 is built from 12 residues. CDR3 protein: CAISESVSGYTF. The CDR3 DNA follows: TGTGCCATCAGTGAGTCGGTCAGTGGCTACACCTTC.

The chain joins TRBV6-5 to TRBJ1-4; the D gene is possibly TRBD1 (5 bases). Germline loops: CDR1 MNHEY, CDR2 SVGAGI. The CDR3 spans 15 residues. V gave up 6 bases and J gave up 5 bases, with 16 bases separating them. The CDR3 loop is CASRVGGRPNEKLFF. CDR3 sequence (DNA): TGTGCCAGCAGGGTCGGGGGGAGACCAAATGAAAAACTGTTTTTT.

This rearrangement joins TRBV5-6 to TRBJ2-7, with D maybe TRBD1 (7 bases). Germline CDR1 and CDR2: SGHDT and YYEEEE. The germline V and J ends were trimmed by 2 bases and 6 bases, with 21 bases remaining between them. The CDR3 covers 16 residues. The CDR3 here is CASSFGGGTVTREQYF. CDR3 DNA sequence: TGTGCCAGCAGCTTTGGAGGAGGGACAGTCACGCGCGAGCAGTACTTC.

The chain couples TRBV6-2 or TRBV6-3 to TRBJ2-3, with 7 bases fitting TRBD1. The CDR3 extends over 17 amino acids. Germline CDR1 is MNHEY and CDR2 is SVGEGT. The V and J ends lost 4 bases and 5 bases, in that order; junction bases with no gene match: 15. CDR3 in amino acids: CASSLPWTGGYVDTQYF. CDR3 nucleotides: TGTGCCAGCAGTTTACCCTGGACAGGAGGTTACGTAGATACGCAGTATTTT.